The clone carrying this T cell receptor beta chain has only a few counts. Its antigen is unidentified. V dropped 5 bases and J dropped 5 bases, with 13 bases sitting between them. Germline V gives CDR1 MRHNA, CDR2 SNTAGT. The CDR3 runs to 13 residues. A multiplex PCR was run with 60 Vbeta primers and 13 Jbeta primers. The method was immunoSEQ multiplex PCR; TCRdb's version includes in-frame clones alone and lacks a portion of them. The table has around 150,000 clones, 65% to 85% seen once. The data were obtained in a study of cytomegalovirus exposure and HLA in healthy donors. Findings and caveats of the study: A later analysis revealed that TCR association rates differed between HLA loci, peaking at DRB1 and bottoming out at HLA-C. Most of the TCR beta V segments (in an earlier analysis) were productive either about 87% or about 30% of the time. The study labeled 150 to 200 TCR beta chains cytomegalovirus-associated.

The receptor was isolated from a woman in her thirties or forties in good health and CMV-seropositive. The rearrangement joins TRBV6-4 to TRBJ2-7, with D possibly being TRBD2 (6 bases). The specimen was PBMCs. CDR3 coding DNA: TGTGCCAGCAGTCCCGGGAGAGGCAACGAGCAGTACTTC. This codes for CASSPGRGNEQYF.